These T cell receptor beta chains were read from a single sample in a study of cytomegalovirus exposure and HLA in healthy donors. Using immunoSEQ multiplex PCR, the repertoire was profiled, and TCRdb retains in-frame clones only, with some absent. The sample lists around 100,000 clones, almost 80% occurring once. The sequenced material came from PBMCs. The source is a man aged 60 to 75 in good health and CMV-seropositive. The CDR3 runs from the conserved cysteine through the conserved F or W. Each record gives: CDR3 DNA, CDR3 protein, V gene, J gene, clone size, D gene. A D gene is named only where the DNA matches it firmly. Expanded clones are given a class, and other clones once, few, many or no size at all.

DNA: TGCGCCAGCAGCCCGGGACAGAACACCGGGGAGCTGTTTTTT; CDR3: CASSPGQNTGELFF; V: TRBV5-1; J: TRBJ2-2; size: NA; D: NA
DNA: TGCGCCAGCAGCTTGGAAGGACTCCTGAAAGAGACCCAGTACTTC; CDR3: CASSLEGLLKETQYF; V: TRBV5-1; J: TRBJ2-5; size: NA; D: NA
DNA: TGCGCCAGCAGCTTGTTAGGGAAGCGGCTACCGCCCGGGGAGCTGTTTTTT; CDR3: CASSLLGKRLPPGELFF; V: TRBV5-1; J: TRBJ2-2; size: NA; D: NA
DNA: TGTGCCAGCAGACCGACGACAGGGAGAGCTAACTATGGCTACACCTTC; CDR3: CASRPTTGRANYGYTF; V: TRBV6-6; J: TRBJ1-2; size: few; D: TRBD1
DNA: TGCGCCAGCAGCCAGGAACAGGGAATCTACGAGCAGTACTTC; CDR3: CASSQEQGIYEQYF; V: TRBV4-3; J: TRBJ2-7; size: NA; D: NA
DNA: TGCGCCAGCAGTGAGATCGGGACAGGGAACACCGGGGAGCTGTTTTTT; CDR3: CASSEIGTGNTGELFF; V: TRBV10-1; J: TRBJ2-2; size: NA; D: TRBD1
DNA: TGTGCTCCCTGTCCCAGGGGCGACGAGCAGTACTTC; CDR3: CAPCPRGDEQYF; V: TRBV5-5; J: TRBJ2-7; size: NA; D: NA
DNA: TGCGCCAGCAGCCAAGAAGGCGGGGGGACTACCCTAGTTTCCTACGAGCAGTACTTC; CDR3: CASSQEGGGTTLVSYEQYF; V: TRBV4-1; J: TRBJ2-7; size: few; D: TRBD2
DNA: TGCGCCAGCAGCTCCAGCGGGACAGGGGGCGCTTGGGGGAATGAGCAGTTCTTC; CDR3: CASSSSGTGGAWGNEQFF; V: TRBV5-1; J: TRBJ2-1; size: NA; D: TRBD1
DNA: TGTGCCAGTACCCCTCCGGGGGGCATGCCCAAAAACATTCAGTACTTC; CDR3: CASTPPGGMPKNIQYF; V: TRBV19; J: TRBJ2-4; size: NA; D: NA
DNA: TGTGCCAGCAGCCCCGAGACAGGGGGTCCTTATGGCTACACCTTC; CDR3: CASSPETGGPYGYTF; V: TRBV7-9; J: TRBJ1-2; size: NA; D: TRBD1
DNA: TGCGCCAGCAGCGGACAGGGAATGGGTAATTCACCCCTCCACTTT; CDR3: CASSGQGMGNSPLHF; V: TRBV5-1; J: TRBJ1-6; size: NA; D: TRBD1
DNA: TGTGCCAGCAGCTTAGGGGCGGGGGGGCCTTTCGATGAGCAGTTCTTC; CDR3: CASSLGAGGPFDEQFF; V: TRBV7-6; J: TRBJ2-1; size: NA; D: TRBD2
DNA: TGTGCCTGGAGTGGGAGGCCACGGGAAAAACTGTTTTTT; CDR3: CAWSGRPREKLFF; V: TRBV30; J: TRBJ1-4; size: NA; D: NA
DNA: TGTGCCAGCAGACCCAGGGGTGGGGGATTGGAAGCTTTCTTT; CDR3: CASRPRGGGLEAFF; V: TRBV6-1; J: TRBJ1-1; size: NA; D: NA
DNA: TGCGCCAGCAGCCAACCCCGGGACAGGGTAACGGGCTACACCTTC; CDR3: CASSQPRDRVTGYTF; V: TRBV4-1; J: TRBJ1-2; size: once; D: TRBD1
DNA: TGTGCCAGCAGCAAGGAGGGTCAGGGTCGGACGAATCAGCCCCAGCATTTT; CDR3: CASSKEGQGRTNQPQHF; V: TRBV5-6; J: TRBJ1-5; size: NA; D: NA
DNA: TGTGCCTGGATAGGACAGGGGATAGTCACCGGGGAGCTGTTTTTT; CDR3: CAWIGQGIVTGELFF; V: TRBV30; J: TRBJ2-2; size: NA; D: TRBD1
DNA: TGCAGCGTTGGTGGGGTAATCGGGACAACGAACACTGAAGCTTTCTTT; CDR3: CSVGGVIGTTNTEAFF; V: TRBV29-1; J: TRBJ1-1; size: few; D: NA
DNA: TGTGCCAGCAGTTTAGCGTTTCGCTACGAGCAGTACTTC; CDR3: CASSLAFRYEQYF; V: TRBV27; J: TRBJ2-7; size: NA; D: NA
DNA: TGCGCCAGCAGCTTGGACAGCCCGAACACCGGGGAGCTGTTTTTT; CDR3: CASSLDSPNTGELFF; V: TRBV5-1; J: TRBJ2-2; size: NA; D: NA
DNA: TGTGCCAGCAGCAAAGTGAGGATAAGCACAGATACGCAGTATTTT; CDR3: CASSKVRISTDTQYF; V: TRBV21-1; J: TRBJ2-3; size: NA; D: NA
DNA: TGCGCCAGCAGCTTGGGACAGGCGGGCGGACCGGGGTCACCCCTCCACTTT; CDR3: CASSLGQAGGPGSPLHF; V: TRBV5-1; J: TRBJ1-6; size: NA; D: NA
DNA: TGTGCCAGCAGCTTCCAGCGGACTTCTAACTATGGCTACACCTTC; CDR3: CASSFQRTSNYGYTF; V: TRBV5-4; J: TRBJ1-2; size: NA; D: NA
DNA: TGTGCCAGCAGCTCACAGGGGGGACTATCCTACGAGCAGTACTTC; CDR3: CASSSQGGLSYEQYF; V: TRBV7-2; J: TRBJ2-7; size: many; D: NA
DNA: TGTGCCAGCAGCTCCTTAGCGGGCAACACCGGGGAGCTGTTTTTT; CDR3: CASSSLAGNTGELFF; V: TRBV7-2; J: TRBJ2-2; size: NA; D: TRBD2
DNA: TGTGCCACCAGCAGAGATCGGGTCGGTGAGCAGTTCTTC; CDR3: CATSRDRVGEQFF; V: TRBV15; J: TRBJ2-1; size: once; D: NA
DNA: TGTGCCAGCAGCTTAGCTCAAAGAGCGGGGGGCTACAATGAGCAGTTCTTC; CDR3: CASSLAQRAGGYNEQFF; V: TRBV7-2; J: TRBJ2-1; size: NA; D: TRBD2
DNA: TGCGCCAGCAGCCAAGATGCGGCTTACGAGCAGTACTTC; CDR3: CASSQDAAYEQYF; V: TRBV4-1; J: TRBJ2-7; size: NA; D: NA
DNA: TGCGCCAGCAGCTTTACAGAGCAACCGAACACTGAAGCTTTCTTT; CDR3: CASSFTEQPNTEAFF; V: TRBV5-1; J: TRBJ1-1; size: NA; D: NA
DNA: TGCGCCAGCAGCCAAGATGGAGTCGGAGGGACAGTCAGTGAAAAACTGTTTTTT; CDR3: CASSQDGVGGTVSEKLFF; V: TRBV4-3; J: TRBJ1-4; size: NA; D: TRBD1
DNA: TGTGCCAGCAGCTCTTCCGGGACAAGGAGCTCTGGAAACACCATATATTTT; CDR3: CASSSSGTRSSGNTIYF; V: TRBV5-4; J: TRBJ1-3; size: NA; D: NA
DNA: TGTGCCTGGAGCACCAGGATCCTACGAGACTATGGCTACACCTTC; CDR3: CAWSTRILRDYGYTF; V: TRBV30; J: TRBJ1-2; size: few; D: NA
DNA: TGTGCCAGCAGCCCACTACCCGCTTCGCACAATGAGCAGTTCTTC; CDR3: CASSPLPASHNEQFF; V: TRBV7-2; J: TRBJ2-1; size: NA; D: NA
DNA: TGTGCCAGCACCGACAGGGTTGCGAACTATGGCTACACCTTC; CDR3: CASTDRVANYGYTF; V: TRBV6-1; J: TRBJ1-2; size: NA; D: TRBD1
DNA: TGTGCCAGCAGCTTAGAAACAGGGAGGGGAGCTTTCTTT; CDR3: CASSLETGRGAFF; V: TRBV7-9; J: TRBJ1-1; size: NA; D: NA
DNA: TGTGTCAGAAGCCCCGGACAGGGGGGTTACACCGGGGAGCTGTTTTTT; CDR3: CVRSPGQGGYTGELFF; V: TRBV7-5; J: TRBJ2-2; size: NA; D: NA
DNA: TGTGCCAGCAGCCCACCACAGAGATATGGCTACACCTTC; CDR3: CASSPPQRYGYTF; V: TRBV7-2; J: TRBJ1-2; size: NA; D: NA
DNA: TGTGCCAGCAGCCCCCTCGGGACAGCAAACACCGGGGAGCTGTTTTTT; CDR3: CASSPLGTANTGELFF; V: TRBV9; J: TRBJ2-2; size: NA; D: TRBD1
DNA: TGTGCCAGCAGCGAAGGACAGAACTATGGCTACACCTTC; CDR3: CASSEGQNYGYTF; V: TRBV7-9; J: TRBJ1-2; size: NA; D: NA
DNA: TGTGCCAGCAGCTTCGGCGGGCAGCCCCAGCATTTT; CDR3: CASSFGGQPQHF; V: TRBV7-2; J: TRBJ1-5; size: once; D: NA
DNA: TGTGCCAGCAGTCCTCGACTAGCGGGGGCTGAGCAGTTCTTC; CDR3: CASSPRLAGAEQFF; V: TRBV6-6; J: TRBJ2-1; size: once; D: TRBD2
DNA: TGTGCCAGCAGCTTAGTGGCTAGCGGGGGGACGTTGGTGTTC; CDR3: CASSLVASGGTLVF; V: TRBV11-2; J: TRBJ2-7; size: NA; D: TRBD2
DNA: TGTGCCAGCAGCGCCCGGGACAGGTCCTGGGACGAGCAGTACTTC; CDR3: CASSARDRSWDEQYF; V: TRBV9; J: TRBJ2-7; size: NA; D: TRBD1
DNA: TGCGCCAGCACCCGGACGGTAGCGGGGACGACCGGGGAGCTGTTTTTT; CDR3: CASTRTVAGTTGELFF; V: TRBV5-1; J: TRBJ2-2; size: NA; D: TRBD2
DNA: TGTGCCAGCAGCGGGCAGCTGAACACTGAAGCTTTCTTT; CDR3: CASSGQLNTEAFF; V: TRBV7-8; J: TRBJ1-1; size: once; D: NA
DNA: TGTGCCAGCTCAGCACAGGACAGAAAGGGGGGGGAGCAGTACTTC; CDR3: CASSAQDRKGGEQYF; V: TRBV18; J: TRBJ2-7; size: NA; D: NA
DNA: TGTGCCAGCATCCCTAGCGGGGGCAACACAGATACGCAGTATTTT; CDR3: CASIPSGGNTDTQYF; V: TRBV5-8; J: TRBJ2-3; size: NA; D: TRBD2
DNA: TGTGCCAGCAGTACCACTAGCGGGGGGTACAATGAGCAGTTCTTC; CDR3: CASSTTSGGYNEQFF; V: TRBV6-1; J: TRBJ2-1; size: few; D: TRBD2
DNA: TGTGCCAGCAGTGAAGCGGGGGGGGGAAAAACAGGGACCCAGTACTTC; CDR3: CASSEAGGGKTGTQYF; V: TRBV6-1; J: TRBJ2-5; size: NA; D: TRBD2
DNA: TGTGCCAGCTCACCACCGAACAGGGCGAGTAATGAAAAACTGTTTTTT; CDR3: CASSPPNRASNEKLFF; V: TRBV18; J: TRBJ1-4; size: NA; D: NA